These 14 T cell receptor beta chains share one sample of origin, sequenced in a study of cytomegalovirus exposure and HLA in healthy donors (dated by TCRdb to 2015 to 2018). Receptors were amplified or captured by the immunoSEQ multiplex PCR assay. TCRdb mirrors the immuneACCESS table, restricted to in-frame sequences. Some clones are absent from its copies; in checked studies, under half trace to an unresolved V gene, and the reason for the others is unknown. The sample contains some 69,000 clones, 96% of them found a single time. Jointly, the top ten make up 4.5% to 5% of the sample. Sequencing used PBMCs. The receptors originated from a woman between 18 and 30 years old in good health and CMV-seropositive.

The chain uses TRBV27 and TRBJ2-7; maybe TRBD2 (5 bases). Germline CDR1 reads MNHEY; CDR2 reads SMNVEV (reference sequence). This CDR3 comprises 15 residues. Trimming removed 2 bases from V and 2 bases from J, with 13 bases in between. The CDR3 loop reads CASSLGGDGAYEQYF. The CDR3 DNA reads TGTGCCAGCAGTTTAGGAGGAGACGGAGCCTACGAGCAGTACTTC.

The CDR3 DNA sequence: TGCAGCGTTAGGGTAGCGTTAAGCTCCTACAATGAGCAGTTCTTC. This codes for CSVRVALSSYNEQFF. The gene calls are TRBV29-1 and TRBJ2-1; D may be TRBD2 (5 bases). Germline CDR1 reads SQVTM; CDR2 reads ANQGSEA. The germline V and J ends were trimmed by 5 bases and 0 bases, with 14 bases remaining between them. This CDR3 has 15 residues.

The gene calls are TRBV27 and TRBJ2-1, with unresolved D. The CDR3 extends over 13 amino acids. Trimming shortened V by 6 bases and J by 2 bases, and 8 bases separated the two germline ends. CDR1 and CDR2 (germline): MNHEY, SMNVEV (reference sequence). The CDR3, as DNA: TGTGCCAGCAGGGCTAGAGCCTACAATGAGCAGTTCTTC. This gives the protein CASRARAYNEQFF.

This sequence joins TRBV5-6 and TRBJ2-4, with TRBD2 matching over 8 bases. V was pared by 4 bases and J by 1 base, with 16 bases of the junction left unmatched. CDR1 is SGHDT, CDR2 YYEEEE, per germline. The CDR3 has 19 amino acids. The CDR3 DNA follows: TGTGCCAGCAGCCCCGGAGCGGGAGTGGTGCTAGGGGCCAAAAACATTCAGTACTTC. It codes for CASSPGAGVVLGAKNIQYF.

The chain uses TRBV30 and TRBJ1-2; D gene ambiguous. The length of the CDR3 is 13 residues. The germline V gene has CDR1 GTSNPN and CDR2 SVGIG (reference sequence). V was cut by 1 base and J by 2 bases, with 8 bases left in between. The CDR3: CAWSDLGNYGYTF. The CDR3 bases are TGTGCCTGGAGTGACCTCGGGAACTATGGCTACACCTTC.

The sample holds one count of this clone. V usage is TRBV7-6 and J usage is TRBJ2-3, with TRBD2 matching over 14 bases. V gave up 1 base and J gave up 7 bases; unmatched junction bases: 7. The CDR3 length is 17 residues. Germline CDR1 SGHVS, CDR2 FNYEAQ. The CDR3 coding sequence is TGTGCCAGCAGCTTAGTCCCCGGGACTAGCGGGAGCCATACGCAGTATTTT. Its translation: CASSLVPGTSGSHTQYF.

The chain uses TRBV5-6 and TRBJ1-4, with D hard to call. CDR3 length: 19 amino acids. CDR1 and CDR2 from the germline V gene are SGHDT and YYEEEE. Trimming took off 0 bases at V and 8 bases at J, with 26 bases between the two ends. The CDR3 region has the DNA TGTGCCAGCAGCTTGGCGAGAAGAATGGAGGGTTTGCTAGCCGAAAAACTGTTTTTT. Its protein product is CASSLARRMEGLLAEKLFF.

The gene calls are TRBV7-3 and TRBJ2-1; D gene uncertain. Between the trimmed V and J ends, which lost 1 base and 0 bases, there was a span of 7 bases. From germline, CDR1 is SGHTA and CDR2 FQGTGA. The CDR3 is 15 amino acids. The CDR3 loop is CASSLKAVSYNEQFF. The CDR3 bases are TGTGCCAGCAGCTTAAAAGCTGTCTCCTACAATGAGCAGTTCTTC.

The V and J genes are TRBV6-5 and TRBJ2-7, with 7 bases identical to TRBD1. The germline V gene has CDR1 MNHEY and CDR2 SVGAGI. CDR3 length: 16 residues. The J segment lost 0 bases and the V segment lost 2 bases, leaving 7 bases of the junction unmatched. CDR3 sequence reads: CASSYQGQPSSYEQYF. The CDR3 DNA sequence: TGTGCCAGCAGTTACCAGGGACAGCCGAGCTCCTACGAGCAGTACTTC.

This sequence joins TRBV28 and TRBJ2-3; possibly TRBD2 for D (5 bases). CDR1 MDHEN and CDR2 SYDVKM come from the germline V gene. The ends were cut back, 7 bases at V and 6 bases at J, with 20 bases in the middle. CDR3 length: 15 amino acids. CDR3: CASTLRIGMTDTQYF. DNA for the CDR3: TGTGCCAGCACCCTCCGAATCGGGATGACGGATACGCAGTATTTT.

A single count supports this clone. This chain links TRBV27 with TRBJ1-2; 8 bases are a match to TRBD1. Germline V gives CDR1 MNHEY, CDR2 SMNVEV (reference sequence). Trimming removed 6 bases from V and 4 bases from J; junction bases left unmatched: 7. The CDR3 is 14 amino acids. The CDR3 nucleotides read TGTGCCAGCAGCCGACAGGGGTCGGCCTATGGCTACACCTTC. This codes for CASSRQGSAYGYTF.

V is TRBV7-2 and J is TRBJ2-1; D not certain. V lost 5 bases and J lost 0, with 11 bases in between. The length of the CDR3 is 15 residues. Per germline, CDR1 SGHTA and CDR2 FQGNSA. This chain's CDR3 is CASSPRTLSYNEQFF. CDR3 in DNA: TGTGCCAGCAGCCCACGTACTCTCTCCTACAATGAGCAGTTCTTC.

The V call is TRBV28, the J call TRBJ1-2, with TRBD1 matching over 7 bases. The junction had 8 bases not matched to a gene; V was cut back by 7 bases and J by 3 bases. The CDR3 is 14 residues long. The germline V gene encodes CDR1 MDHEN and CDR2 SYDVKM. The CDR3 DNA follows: TGTGCCAGCAAGGTAGGGGGCGCTGACTATGGCTACACCTTC. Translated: CASKVGGADYGYTF.

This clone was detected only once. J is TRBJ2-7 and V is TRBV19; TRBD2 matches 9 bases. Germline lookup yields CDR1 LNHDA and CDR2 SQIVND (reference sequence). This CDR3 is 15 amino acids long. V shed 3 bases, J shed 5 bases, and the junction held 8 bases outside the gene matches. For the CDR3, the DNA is TGTGCCAGTAGTATCCCTAGCGGGAATTACCACGAGCAGTACTTC. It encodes CASSIPSGNYHEQYF.